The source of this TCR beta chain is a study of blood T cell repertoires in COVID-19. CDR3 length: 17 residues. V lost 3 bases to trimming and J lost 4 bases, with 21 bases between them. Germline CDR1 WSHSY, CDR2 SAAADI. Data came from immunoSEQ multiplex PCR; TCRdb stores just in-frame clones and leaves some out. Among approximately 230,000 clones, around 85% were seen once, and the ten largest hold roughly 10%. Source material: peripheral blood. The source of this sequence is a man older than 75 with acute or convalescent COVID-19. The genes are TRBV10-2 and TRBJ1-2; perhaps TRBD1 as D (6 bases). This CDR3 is CASSDSTGKSAFYGYTF. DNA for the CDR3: TGCGCCAGCAGTGACTCCACAGGGAAATCTGCTTTCTATGGCTACACCTTC.